The subject of this entry is one TCR beta chain. These data originate in a study of cytomegalovirus exposure and HLA in healthy donors. The PCR made use of 60 Vbeta and 13 Jbeta primers. Clones were read by immunoSEQ multiplex PCR, and TCRdb kept only the in-frame ones, dropping some. The sample includes 90,000 to 150,000 clones, 77% seen only once; the top ten take almost 5%. The sequencing input was PBMCs. This receptor was identified in a man aged 45-60 years in good health and CMV-seropositive.

The CDR3 protein is CSTRGRETQYF. The CDR3 DNA reads as TGCAGCACCAGGGGTCGGGAGACCCAGTACTTC. The J gene is TRBJ2-5, the V gene TRBV29-1, with D tentatively TRBD1 (6 bases). The CDR3 runs to 11 residues. The ends were cut back, 8 bases at V and 5 bases at J, with 12 bases in the middle. In germline, CDR1 is SQVTM, CDR2 ANQGSEA.